What follows describes a single TCR beta chain. There is no known antigen for this receptor. Being one base from a much bigger clone, this may be a read error. The data were taken from a study of T-cell reconstitution after alpha-beta-depleted transplantation in children (dated by TCRdb to about 2016). Broadly, across the study: The study quantitatively tracked T-cell immune reconstitution after TCRalphabeta/CD19-depleted allogeneic hematopoietic cell transplantation in children using TCR repertoire profiling.

Overall study outcomes, separate from this receptor: Hyperexpanded clone frequencies declined over subsequent months; after one year, T-cell counts and TCRbeta diversity were mostly attributed to newly produced T cells. In some patients, the high TCRbeta diversity seen at day 60 was put down to recipient T cells and intrathymic progenitors that had survived conditioning. The apparently early alphabetaT-cell count recovery about two months after transplant was reportedly dependent on only several hundred rapidly expanded clones derived from non-depleted graft cells.

Interpreted using the paper, the treatment or condition label stands for: allogeneic hematopoietic cell transplantation with graft depleted of TCRalphabeta T cells and CD19 B cells. The transplant recipients were children given TCRalphabeta/CD19-depleted allogeneic hematopoietic cell grafts. The CDR3 measures 15 amino acids from cysteine to phenylalanine. The CDR3 DNA has 45 bases and is translated from base 1. The germline V gene (reference sequence) gives CDR1 as DFQATT and CDR2 as SNEGSKA. The library relied on PCR. Instrument on record: Illumina HiSeq 2500. To normalize quantification of the TCRbeta repertoire, the TCR libraries were built with molecular barcoding that relied on unique molecular identifiers. Starting from the raw public reads, TCRdb applied fastp trimming at Q25, assembled clones with MiXCR and retained in-frame beta chains. Every CDR3 protein is listed once, alongside the most common genes and DNA of its rows. This sample gives 150,000 to 250,000 distinct CDR3 sequences in total; roughly 6.3% of them show up just once. The ten largest clones take up around 4.3% of the sample.

Sequencing used PBMCs, obtained before TCRalphabeta/CD19-depleted stem cell transplant. The chain couples TRBV20-1 to TRBJ2-5, with 9 bases matching TRBD2. This TCR derives from a girl under two years old with combined immunodeficiency, due to receive a stem cell transplant. Read as DNA, the sequence is TGCAGTGCTCACACCGGGACTAGCAGCCAAGGGACCCAGTACTTC. Translated, it gives CSAHTGTSSQGTQYF.